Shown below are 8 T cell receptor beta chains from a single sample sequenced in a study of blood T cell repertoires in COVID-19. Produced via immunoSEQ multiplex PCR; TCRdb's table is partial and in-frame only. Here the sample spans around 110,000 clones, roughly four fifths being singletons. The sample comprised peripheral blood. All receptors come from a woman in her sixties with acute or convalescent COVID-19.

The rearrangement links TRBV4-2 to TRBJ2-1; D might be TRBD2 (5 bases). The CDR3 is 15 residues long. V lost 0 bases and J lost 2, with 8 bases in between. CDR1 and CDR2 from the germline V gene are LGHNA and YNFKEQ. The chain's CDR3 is CASSQERAPYNEQFF. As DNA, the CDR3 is TGTGCCAGCAGCCAAGAGCGGGCTCCCTACAATGAGCAGTTCTTC.

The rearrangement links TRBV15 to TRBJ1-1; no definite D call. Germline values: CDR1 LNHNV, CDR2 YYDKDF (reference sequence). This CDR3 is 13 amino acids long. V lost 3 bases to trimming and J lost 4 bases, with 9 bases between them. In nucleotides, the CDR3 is TGTGCCACCAGCAGGCAGGACTTCACTGAAGCTTTCTTT. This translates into CATSRQDFTEAFF.

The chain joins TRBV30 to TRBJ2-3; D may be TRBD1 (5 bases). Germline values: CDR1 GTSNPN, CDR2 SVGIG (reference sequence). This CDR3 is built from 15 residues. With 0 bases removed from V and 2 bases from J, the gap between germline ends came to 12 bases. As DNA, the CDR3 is TGTGCCTGGAGTGTCCGGCAGGGTGACACAGATACGCAGTATTTT. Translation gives CAWSVRQGDTDTQYF.

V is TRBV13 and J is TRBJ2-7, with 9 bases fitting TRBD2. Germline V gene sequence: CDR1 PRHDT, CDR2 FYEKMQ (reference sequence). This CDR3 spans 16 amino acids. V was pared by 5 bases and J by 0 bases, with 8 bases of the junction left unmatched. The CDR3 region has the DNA TGTGCCAGCAGCCCCGGACTAGCGCAGAGCTCCTACGAGCAGTACTTC. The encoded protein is CASSPGLAQSSYEQYF.

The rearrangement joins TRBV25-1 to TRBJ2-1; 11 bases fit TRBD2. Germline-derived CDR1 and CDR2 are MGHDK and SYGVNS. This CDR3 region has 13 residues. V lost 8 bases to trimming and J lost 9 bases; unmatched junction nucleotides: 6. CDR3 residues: CASQASGRLEQFF. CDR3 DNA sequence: TGTGCCAGCCAAGCTAGCGGGAGGCTTGAGCAGTTCTTC. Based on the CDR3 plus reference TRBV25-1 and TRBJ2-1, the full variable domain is EADIYQTPRYLVIGTGKKITLECSQTMGHDKMYWYQQDPGMELHLIHYSYGVNSTEKGDLSSESTVSRIRTEHFPLTLESARPSHTSQYLCASQASGRLEQFFGPGTRLTVL.

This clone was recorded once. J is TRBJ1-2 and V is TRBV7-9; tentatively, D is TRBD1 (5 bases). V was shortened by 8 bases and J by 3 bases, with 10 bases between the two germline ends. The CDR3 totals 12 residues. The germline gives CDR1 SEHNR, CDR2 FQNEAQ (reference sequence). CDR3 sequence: CASGTGDYGYTF. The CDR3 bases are TGTGCCAGCGGGACGGGGGACTATGGCTACACCTTC.

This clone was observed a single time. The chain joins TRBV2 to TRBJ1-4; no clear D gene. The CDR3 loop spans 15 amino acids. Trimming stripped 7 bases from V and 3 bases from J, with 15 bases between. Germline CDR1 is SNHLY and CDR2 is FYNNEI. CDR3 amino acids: CASIFERDSNEKLFF. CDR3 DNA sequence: TGTGCCAGCATCTTTGAAAGAGATTCTAATGAAAAACTGTTTTTT.

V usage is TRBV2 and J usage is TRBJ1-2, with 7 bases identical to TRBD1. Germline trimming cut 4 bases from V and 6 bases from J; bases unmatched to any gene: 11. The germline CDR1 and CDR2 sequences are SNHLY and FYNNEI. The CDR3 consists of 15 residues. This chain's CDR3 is CASSARAAGQHGYTF. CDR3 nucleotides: TGTGCCAGCAGTGCTAGGGCGGCGGGACAGCATGGCTACACCTTC.